Below are 5 T cell receptor beta chains sequenced from a single sample in a study of post-analysis software for immune sequencing data. Unique molecular identifiers were carried by the TCR beta cDNA libraries. TCRdb fed the PCR reads into MiXCR, producing one record per CDR3 protein. The sample records about 540,000 distinct CDR3 sequences, about a third being singletons. Findings of the study overall: In patients, TRBV5-6, TRBV5-1 and TRBV20-1 belonged to five TRBV segments found more frequently than in controls.

The antigens these receptors bind are not known. Sequencing input: blood. These receptors originate from a girl younger than 18 with multiple sclerosis.

The chain is built from TRBV5-6 and TRBJ1-1, with D perhaps matching TRBD1 (5 bases). Germline V gene lookup returns CDR1 SGHDT and CDR2 YYEEEE. There are 16 residues in the CDR3. Between the trimmed V and J ends, which lost 4 bases and 1 base, there was a span of 17 bases. This chain's CDR3 is CASSPGPGTSNTEAFF. The CDR3 nucleotides read TGTGCCAGCAGCCCGGGGCCGGGAACATCGAACACTGAAGCTTTCTTT.

DNA of the CDR3: TGCGCCAGCGGAAGCGGGGGGGGACCTGACGAGCAGTACTTC. Residues: CASGSGGGPDEQYF. The chain recombines TRBV5-1 with TRBJ2-7; 10 nucleotides agree with TRBD2. Germline CDR1 reads SGHRS; CDR2 reads YFSETQ. Trimming at V came to 7 bases and at J to 5 bases, leaving 9 bases not matched to a gene. CDR3 length: 14 residues.

This clonotype occurred a few times. V and J are TRBV2 and TRBJ2-1; 16 bases are a match to TRBD2. Losses at the gene ends were 6 bases for V and 6 bases for J; bases not matched to a gene: 14. The germline gives CDR1 SNHLY, CDR2 FYNNEI. The CDR3 length is 19 residues. CDR3 residues: CASRESGTSGGARFNEQFF. The CDR3 DNA reads TGTGCCAGCAGGGAATCCGGGACTAGCGGGGGGGCGCGTTTCAATGAGCAGTTCTTC.

V and J are TRBV13 and TRBJ2-7, with D possibly matching TRBD1 (5 bases). CDR1 and CDR2 (germline): PRHDT, FYEKMQ (reference sequence). Trimming stripped 5 bases from V and 2 bases from J, with 16 bases between. The CDR3 extends over 15 amino acids. In nucleotides, the CDR3 is TGTGCCAGCAGCGCTCAGGGCATCAGCCCCTACGAGCAGTACTTC. It codes for CASSAQGISPYEQYF.

This clonotype was detected ten times or more. The chain carries TRBV7-2 and TRBJ2-7; no clear D. Looked up from germline, CDR1 is SGHTA and CDR2 is FQGNSA. This CDR3 spans 12 amino acids. Trimming took 1 base from V and 6 from J, leaving 7 bases between them. In nucleotides, the CDR3 is TGTGCCAGCAGCTTAGGGATCTCCGAGCAGTACTTC. Translation gives CASSLGISEQYF. The variable domain in full, completed from reference TRBV7-2 and TRBJ2-7, reads GAGVSQSPSNKVTEKGKDVELRCDPISGHTALYWYRQSLGQGLEFLIYFQGNSAPDKSGLPSDRFSAERTGGSVSTLTIQRTQQEDSAVYLCASSLGISEQYFGPGTRLTVT.